Sequencing of this TCR beta chain was carried out in a study of shared clonotypes between healthy human individuals. Whole-study findings and limits: Non-shared clonotypes were found to have lower generation probabilities than the clonotypes that were shared by all four of the sorted-subset donors.

Selected positively for CCR7 and CD45RO-negative, naive CD8 cells excluded terminally differentiated effector memory CD45RA+ cells. Regarding this clone: What it binds is unknown.

Genomic DNA belonging to each subset was distributed in equal measure over several immunoSEQ plates. The input for sorted-subset replicate PCRs was approximately 200 ng DNA, 25,000 to 35,000 T cell genomes. Clones were read by immunoSEQ multiplex PCR, and TCRdb kept only the in-frame ones, dropping some. The sample consists of about 800,000 clones, about 96% of them appearing once. CDR1 and CDR2 from the germline V gene are SGHRS and YFSETQ. CDR3 size: 13 residues. The germline V and J ends were trimmed by 2 bases and 6 bases, with 11 bases remaining between them. The sequencing input was naive CD8+ T cells sorted from blood. The genes are TRBV5-1 and TRBJ1-2; D is unclear. This TCR derives from a man aged 25 to 40 in good health. The CDR3 spells CASSLPPEDGYTF. CDR3 in DNA: TGCGCCAGCAGCTTACCGCCGGAGGATGGCTACACCTTC.